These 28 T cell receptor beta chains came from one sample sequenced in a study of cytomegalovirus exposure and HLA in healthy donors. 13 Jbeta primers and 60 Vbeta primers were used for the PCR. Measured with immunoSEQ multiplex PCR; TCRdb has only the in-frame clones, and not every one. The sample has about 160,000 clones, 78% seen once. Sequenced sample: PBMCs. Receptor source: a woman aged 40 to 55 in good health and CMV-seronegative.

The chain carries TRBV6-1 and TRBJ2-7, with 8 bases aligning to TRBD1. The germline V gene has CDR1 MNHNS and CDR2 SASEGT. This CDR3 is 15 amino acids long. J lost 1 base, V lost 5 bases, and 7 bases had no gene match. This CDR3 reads CASSPQGAGSYEQYF. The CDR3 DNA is TGTGCCAGCAGTCCGCAGGGGGCAGGATCCTACGAGCAGTACTTC.

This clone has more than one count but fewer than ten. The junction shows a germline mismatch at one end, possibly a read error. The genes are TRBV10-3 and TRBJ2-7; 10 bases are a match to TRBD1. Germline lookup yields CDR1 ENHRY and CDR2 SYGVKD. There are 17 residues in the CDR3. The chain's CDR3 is CASSEAIPGTGAYEQYF. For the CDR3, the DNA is TGTGCCAGCAGTGAAGCGATCCCCGGGACAGGGGCCTACGAGCAGTACTTC.

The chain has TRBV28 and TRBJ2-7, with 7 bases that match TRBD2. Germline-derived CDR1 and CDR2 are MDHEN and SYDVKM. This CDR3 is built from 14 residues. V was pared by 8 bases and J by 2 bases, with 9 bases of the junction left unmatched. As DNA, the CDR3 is TGTGCCAGCGGGATAGGCGGGGGAACCTACGAGCAGTACTTC. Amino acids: CASGIGGGTYEQYF. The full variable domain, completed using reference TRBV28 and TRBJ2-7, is DVKVTQSSRYLVKRTGEKVFLECVQDMDHENMFWYRQDPGLGLRLIYFSYDVKMKEKGDIPEGYSVSREKKERFSLILESASTNQTSMYLCASGIGGGTYEQYFGPGTRLTVT.

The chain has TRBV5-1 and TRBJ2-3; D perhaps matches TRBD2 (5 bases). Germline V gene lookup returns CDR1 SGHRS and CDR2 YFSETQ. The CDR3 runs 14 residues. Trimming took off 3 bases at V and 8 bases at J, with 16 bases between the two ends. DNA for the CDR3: TGCGCCAGCAGCTACATCACTAGTTTGGCTACGCAGTATTTT. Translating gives CASSYITSLATQYF.

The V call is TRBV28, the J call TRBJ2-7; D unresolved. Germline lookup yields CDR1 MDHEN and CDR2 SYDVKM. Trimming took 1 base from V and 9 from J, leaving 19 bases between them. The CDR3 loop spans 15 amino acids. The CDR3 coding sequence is TGTGCCAGCAGTTTATCGAGACACCGGCAGTTCCGGCAGTACTTC. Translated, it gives CASSLSRHRQFRQYF. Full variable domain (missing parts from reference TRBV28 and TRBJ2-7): DVKVTQSSRYLVKRTGEKVFLECVQDMDHENMFWYRQDPGLGLRLIYFSYDVKMKEKGDIPEGYSVSREKKERFSLILESASTNQTSMYLCASSLSRHRQFRQYFGPGTRLTVT.

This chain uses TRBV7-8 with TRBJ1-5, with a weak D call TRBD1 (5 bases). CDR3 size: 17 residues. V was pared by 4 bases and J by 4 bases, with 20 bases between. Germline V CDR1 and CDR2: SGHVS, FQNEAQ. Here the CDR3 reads CASSSRQVSGGNQPQHF. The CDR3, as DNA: TGTGCCAGCAGCTCCCGACAAGTGAGCGGGGGGAATCAGCCCCAGCATTTT.

The CDR3: CASSDRGTNTEAFF. DNA of the CDR3: TGTGCCAGCAGTGACAGGGGCACGAACACTGAAGCTTTCTTT. V gene TRBV6-5 combines with J gene TRBJ1-1; 8 nucleotides align to TRBD1. The junction had 3 bases not matched to a gene; V was cut back by 5 bases and J by 1 base. There are 14 residues in the CDR3. CDR1 and CDR2 from the germline V gene are MNHEY and SVGAGI.

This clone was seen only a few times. The CDR3 coding sequence is TGTGCCATCAGTGAAGGCTGGGACAGCCGTTTCCCTGGCTACACCTTC. The encoded protein is CAISEGWDSRFPGYTF. The rearrangement joins TRBV10-3 to TRBJ1-2; 7 positions match TRBD1. CDR1 and CDR2 from the germline V gene are ENHRY and SYGVKD. V dropped 3 bases and J dropped 7; count of bases not matched to a gene: 14. The CDR3 spans 16 residues.

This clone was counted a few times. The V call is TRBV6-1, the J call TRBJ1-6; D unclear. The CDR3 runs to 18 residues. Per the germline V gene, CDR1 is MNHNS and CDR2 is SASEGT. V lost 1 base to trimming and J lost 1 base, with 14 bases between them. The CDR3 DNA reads TGTGCCAGCAGTGAAGAATCGTGGCGGCGGTCCTATAATTCACCCCTCCACTTT. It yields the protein CASSEESWRRSYNSPLHF.

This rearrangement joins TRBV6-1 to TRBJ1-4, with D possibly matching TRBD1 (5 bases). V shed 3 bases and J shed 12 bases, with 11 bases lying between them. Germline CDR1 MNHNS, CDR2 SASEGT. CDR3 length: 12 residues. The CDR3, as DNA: TGTGCCAGCAGTGACCCGGACACAGAACTGTTTTTT. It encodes CASSDPDTELFF.

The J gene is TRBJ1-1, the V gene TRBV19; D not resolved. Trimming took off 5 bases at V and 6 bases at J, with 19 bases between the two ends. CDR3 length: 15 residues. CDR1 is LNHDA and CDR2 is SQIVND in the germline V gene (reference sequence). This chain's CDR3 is CASSLAGWVSAEAFF. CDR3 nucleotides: TGTGCCAGTAGTCTCGCAGGTTGGGTTAGCGCTGAAGCTTTCTTT. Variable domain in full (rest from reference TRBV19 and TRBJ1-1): DGGITQSPKYLFRKEGQNVTLSCEQNLNHDAMYWYRQDPGQGLRLIYYSQIVNDFQKGDIAEGYSVSREKKESFPLTVTSAQKNPTAFYLCASSLAGWVSAEAFFGQGTRLTVV.

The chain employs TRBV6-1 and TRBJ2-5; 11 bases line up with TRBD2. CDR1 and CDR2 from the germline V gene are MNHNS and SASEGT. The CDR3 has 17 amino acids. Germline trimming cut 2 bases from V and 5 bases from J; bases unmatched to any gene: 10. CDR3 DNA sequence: TGTGCCAGCAGTGAATTTGGTAGCGGGGGGGCCAAGGAGACCCAGTACTTC. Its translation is CASSEFGSGGAKETQYF.

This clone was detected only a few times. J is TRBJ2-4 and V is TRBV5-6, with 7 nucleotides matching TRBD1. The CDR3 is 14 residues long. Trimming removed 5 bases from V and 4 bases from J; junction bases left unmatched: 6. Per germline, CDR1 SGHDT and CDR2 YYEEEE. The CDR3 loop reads CASRIWTGKNIQYF. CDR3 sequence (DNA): TGTGCCAGCAGAATATGGACAGGAAAAAACATTCAGTACTTC.

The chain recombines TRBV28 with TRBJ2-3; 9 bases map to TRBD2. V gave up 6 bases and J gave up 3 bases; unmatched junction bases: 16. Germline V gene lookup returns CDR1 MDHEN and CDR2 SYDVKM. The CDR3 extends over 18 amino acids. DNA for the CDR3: TGTGCCAGCAGCGATCACGCGGGAGGGGGTCTGGGAACAGATACGCAGTATTTT. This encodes CASSDHAGGGLGTDTQYF.

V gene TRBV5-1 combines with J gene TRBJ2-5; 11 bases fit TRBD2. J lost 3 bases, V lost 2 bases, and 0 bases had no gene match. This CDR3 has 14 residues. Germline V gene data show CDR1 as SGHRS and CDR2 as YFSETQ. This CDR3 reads CASSLLAGEETQYF. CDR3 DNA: TGCGCCAGCAGCTTACTAGCGGGGGAAGAGACCCAGTACTTC.

CDR3 coding DNA: TGCGCCAGCAGCGTCGACAGGGGCAGGCAGTATTTT. Residues: CASSVDRGRQYF. The rearrangement uses TRBV5-1 and TRBJ2-3; 8 nucleotides align to TRBD1. With 4 bases clipped from V and 11 bases from J, the junction kept 6 bases outside the gene matches. The CDR3 spans 12 residues. Germline V CDR1 and CDR2: SGHRS, YFSETQ. Full variable domain (outside the CDR3, taken from reference TRBV5-1 and TRBJ2-3): KAGVTQTPRYLIKTRGQQVTLSCSPISGHRSVSWYQQTPGQGLQFLFEYFSETQRNKGNFPGRFSGRQFSNSRSEMNVSTLELGDSALYLCASSVDRGRQYFGPGTRLTVL.

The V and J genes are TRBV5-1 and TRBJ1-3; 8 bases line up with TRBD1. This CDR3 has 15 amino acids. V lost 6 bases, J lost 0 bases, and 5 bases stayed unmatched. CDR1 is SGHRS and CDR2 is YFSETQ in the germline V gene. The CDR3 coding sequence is TGCGCCAGCACAACCGGGACAGGCTCTGGAAACACCATATATTTT. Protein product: CASTTGTGSGNTIYF. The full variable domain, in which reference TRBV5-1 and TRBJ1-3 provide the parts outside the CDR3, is KAGVTQTPRYLIKTRGQQVTLSCSPISGHRSVSWYQQTPGQGLQFLFEYFSETQRNKGNFPGRFSGRQFSNSRSEMNVSTLELGDSALYLCASTTGTGSGNTIYFGEGSWLTVV.

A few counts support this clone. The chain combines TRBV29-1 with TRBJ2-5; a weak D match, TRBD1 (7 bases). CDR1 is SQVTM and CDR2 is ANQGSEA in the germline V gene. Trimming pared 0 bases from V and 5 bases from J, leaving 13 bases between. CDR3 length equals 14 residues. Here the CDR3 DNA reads TGCAGCGTTGAAGATCCACAGGGGAGGGAGACCCAGTACTTC. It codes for CSVEDPQGRETQYF. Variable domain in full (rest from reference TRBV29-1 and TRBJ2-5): SAVISQKPSRDICQRGTSLTIQCQVDSQVTMMFWYRQQPGQSLTLIATANQGSEATYESGFVIDKFPISRPNLTFSTLTVSNMSPEDSSIYLCSVEDPQGRETQYFGPGTRLLVL.

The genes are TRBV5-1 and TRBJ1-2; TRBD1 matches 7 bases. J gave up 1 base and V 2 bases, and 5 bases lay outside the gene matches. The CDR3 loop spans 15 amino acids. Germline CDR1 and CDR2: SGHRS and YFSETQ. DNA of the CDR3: TGCGCCAGCAGCTTTGGACAGGCCCTTAACTATGGCTACACCTTC. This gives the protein CASSFGQALNYGYTF.

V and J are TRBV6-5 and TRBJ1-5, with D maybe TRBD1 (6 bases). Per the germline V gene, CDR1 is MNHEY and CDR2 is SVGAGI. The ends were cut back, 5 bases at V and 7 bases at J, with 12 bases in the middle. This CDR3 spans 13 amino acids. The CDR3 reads CASSTGMGQPQHF. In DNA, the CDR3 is TGTGCCAGCAGTACAGGGATGGGGCAGCCCCAGCATTTT.

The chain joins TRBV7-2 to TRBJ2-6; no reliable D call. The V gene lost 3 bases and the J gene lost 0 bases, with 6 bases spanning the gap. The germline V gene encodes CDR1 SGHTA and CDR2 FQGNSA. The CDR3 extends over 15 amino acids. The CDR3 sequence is CASSLGDSGANVLTF. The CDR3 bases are TGTGCCAGCAGCTTGGGCGACTCTGGGGCCAACGTCCTGACTTTC.

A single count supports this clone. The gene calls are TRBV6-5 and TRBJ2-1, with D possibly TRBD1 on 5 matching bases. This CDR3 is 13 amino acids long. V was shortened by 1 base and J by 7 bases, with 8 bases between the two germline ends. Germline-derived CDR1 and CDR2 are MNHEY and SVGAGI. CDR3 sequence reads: CASSYYDSNEQFF. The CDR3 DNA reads TGTGCCAGCAGTTACTACGACAGTAATGAGCAGTTCTTC.

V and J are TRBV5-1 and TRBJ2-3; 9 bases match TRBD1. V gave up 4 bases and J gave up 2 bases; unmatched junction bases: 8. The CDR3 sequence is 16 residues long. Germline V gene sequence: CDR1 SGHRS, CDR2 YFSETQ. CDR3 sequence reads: CASSTPGQGTTDTQYF. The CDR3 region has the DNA TGCGCCAGCAGCACGCCGGGACAGGGTACCACAGATACGCAGTATTTT.

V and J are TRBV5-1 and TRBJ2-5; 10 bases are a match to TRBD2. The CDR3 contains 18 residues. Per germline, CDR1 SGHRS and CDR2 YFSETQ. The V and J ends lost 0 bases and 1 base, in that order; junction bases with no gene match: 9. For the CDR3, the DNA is TGCGCCAGCAGCTTGGGTCGGGTAGCGGGGGGATTCCAAGAGACCCAGTACTTC. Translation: CASSLGRVAGGFQETQYF.

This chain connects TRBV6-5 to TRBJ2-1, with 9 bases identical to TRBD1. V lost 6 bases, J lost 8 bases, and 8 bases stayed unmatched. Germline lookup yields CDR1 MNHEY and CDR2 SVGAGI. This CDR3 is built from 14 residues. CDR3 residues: CASSRDRAFYEQFF. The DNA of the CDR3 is TGTGCCAGCAGCCGGGACAGGGCATTCTATGAGCAGTTCTTC.

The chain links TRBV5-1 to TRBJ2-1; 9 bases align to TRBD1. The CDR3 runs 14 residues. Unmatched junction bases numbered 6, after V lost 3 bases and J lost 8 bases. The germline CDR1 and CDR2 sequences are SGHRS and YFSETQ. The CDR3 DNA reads TGCGCCAGCAGCTCCGGACAGGGGAGCGATGAGCAGTTCTTC. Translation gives CASSSGQGSDEQFF.

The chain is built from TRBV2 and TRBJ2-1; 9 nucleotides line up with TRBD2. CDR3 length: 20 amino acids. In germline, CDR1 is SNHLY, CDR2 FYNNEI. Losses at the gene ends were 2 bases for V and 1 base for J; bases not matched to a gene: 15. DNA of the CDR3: TGTGCCAGCAGTGAACAGGCGGGGGGGCTGAGACGGTCTTCCTACAATGAGCAGTTCTTC. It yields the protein CASSEQAGGLRRSSYNEQFF.

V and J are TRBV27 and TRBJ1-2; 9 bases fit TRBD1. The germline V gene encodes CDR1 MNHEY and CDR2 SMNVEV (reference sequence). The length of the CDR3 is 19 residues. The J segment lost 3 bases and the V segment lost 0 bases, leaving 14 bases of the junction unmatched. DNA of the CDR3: TGTGCCAGCAGTTTATCCGGGACAGGGAAAGGAAAGGGCCACTATGGCTACACCTTC. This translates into CASSLSGTGKGKGHYGYTF.